Following are 8 T cell receptor beta chains from one sample sequenced in a study of blood T cells in healthy people across ages. Primers used in a second PCR of roughly 6 to 11 cycles were a sample-barcoded 5' primer and a J-beta primer mix. TCRdb recomputed calls from the 5' RACE reads with MiXCR, one row per CDR3 protein. The sample records 630,000 or so distinct CDR3 sequences, less than 35% being singletons. The sequencing sample was made of blood. The receptors here all came from a woman of 80 years or more in good health.

This clonotype was observed at least ten times. The V gene is TRBV12-3 or TRBV12-4, the J gene TRBJ2-1; no clear D. Trimming removed 7 bases at V and 0 bases at J, with 19 bases between. The CDR3 has 17 residues. DNA of the CDR3: TGTGCCAGCACCCCGGGTCATAAACCGAGCTCCTACAATGAGCAGTTCTTC. This translates into CASTPGHKPSSYNEQFF.

The chain links TRBV27 to TRBJ1-4; no definite D call. Per the germline V gene, CDR1 is MNHEY and CDR2 is SMNVEV (reference sequence). The CDR3 sequence is 15 residues long. V was trimmed by 0 bases and J by 2 bases, leaving 7 bases between them. The CDR3: CASSLSPRTNEKLFF. The CDR3 bases are TGTGCCAGCAGTTTATCTCCGCGGACTAATGAAAAACTGTTTTTT. The complete variable domain, with remaining parts taken from reference TRBV27 and TRBJ1-4, reads EAQVTQNPRYLITVTGKKLTVTCSQNMNHEYMSWYRQDPGLGLRQIYYSMNVEVTDKGDVPEGYKVSRKEKRNFPLILESPSPNQTSLYFCASSLSPRTNEKLFFGSGTQLSVL.

Only a few counts were recorded for this clonotype. The V call is TRBV3-1, the J call TRBJ1-1; TRBD1 matches 11 bases. Unmatched junction bases numbered 6, after V lost 4 bases and J lost 8 bases. This CDR3 region has 14 residues. Germline CDR1 is LGHDT and CDR2 is YNNKEL (reference sequence). The CDR3 DNA reads TGTGCCAGCAGCCGAACGGGGACAGGGGGGGAAGCTTTCTTT. Amino acid sequence: CASSRTGTGGEAFF.

This clonotype occurred a few times. The chain joins TRBV2 to TRBJ1-2, with 9 bases aligning to TRBD1. V was pared by 8 bases and J by 1 base, with 8 bases of the junction left unmatched. The CDR3 loop spans 15 amino acids. The germline CDR1 and CDR2 sequences are SNHLY and FYNNEI. In DNA form, the CDR3 reads TGTGCCAGCCTTTATACAGGGGGCTTTAACTATGGCTACACCTTC. Translation: CASLYTGGFNYGYTF.

The chain is built from TRBV12-3 or TRBV12-4 and TRBJ2-7; 9 bases align to TRBD1. V trimming: 5 bases; J trimming: 4 bases; junction bases outside the gene matches: 9. The CDR3 spans 15 residues. The CDR3 is CASSPLGTGLYEQYF. The CDR3 DNA reads TGTGCCAGCAGTCCCCTCGGGACAGGGTTATACGAGCAGTACTTC.

Only a few counts were recorded for this clonotype. With a much larger clone just one base away, this may be a read error. The J gene is TRBJ1-1, the V gene TRBV18; maybe TRBD1 (5 bases). Germline CDR1 is KGHSH and CDR2 is LQKENI. CDR3 length: 12 residues. This chain's CDR3 is CVSSPGRAEAFF. In DNA form, the CDR3 reads TGTGTCAGCTCACCAGGGAGGGCTGAAGCTTTCTTT. Combining the CDR3 with reference TRBV18 and TRBJ1-1 gives the whole variable domain NAGVMQNPRHLVRRRGQEARLRCSPMKGHSHVYWYRQLPEEGLKFMVYLQKENIIDESGMPKERFSAEFPKEGPSILRIQQVVRGDSAAYFCVSSPGRAEAFFGQGTRLTVV.

This clonotype has a count of ten or more. The chain joins TRBV7-2 to TRBJ1-1, with a possible D match to TRBD1 (6 bases). The V end was cut by 4 bases, the J end by 6 bases, with 12 bases between. The germline gives CDR1 SGHTA, CDR2 FQGNSA. This CDR3 has 13 residues. In DNA, the CDR3 is TGTGCCAGCAGCTCACAGGGAGTCGCTGAAGCTTTCTTT. Translating gives CASSSQGVAEAFF. The full variable domain, with the rest looked up from reference TRBV7-2 and TRBJ1-1, is GAGVSQSPSNKVTEKGKDVELRCDPISGHTALYWYRQSLGQGLEFLIYFQGNSAPDKSGLPSDRFSAERTGGSVSTLTIQRTQQEDSAVYLCASSSQGVAEAFFGQGTRLTVV.

Turning to this clonotype: This may be a read error: a much more frequent sequence differs by one nucleotide. The chain combines TRBV27 with TRBJ2-3, with 11 bases identical to TRBD2. CDR3 length: 18 residues. Germline CDR1 is MNHEY and CDR2 is SMNVEV (reference sequence). CDR3 sequence reads: CTSSPITSGGGGSDTQYF. In nucleotides, the CDR3 is TGTACCAGCAGTCCCATCACTAGCGGGGGAGGTGGGTCAGATACGCAGTATTTT.